The present T cell receptor (beta chain) was sequenced within a study of cytomegalovirus exposure and HLA in healthy donors. In the study overall: Per a later analysis, the approximately 600 first-cohort and more than 100 validation repertoires shared one platform.

Profiling relied on immunoSEQ multiplex PCR, and the TCRdb table lists in-frame clones only, not all of them. The data contain almost 75,000 clones, about 85% of them singletons. Germline V gene sequence: CDR1 ENHRY, CDR2 SYGVKD. The CDR3 is made up of 14 amino acids. V shed 5 bases and J 7 bases; nucleotides not matched to a gene: 6. As concerns this clone: Antigen: not known.

The study's findings and limits: Confirmation in vitro established that a few CMV-associated chains were specific for CMV antigens. The study found most TCR sequences rare, yet found some public TCRs in many donors. According to the study, some 160 TCR beta chains were cytomegalovirus-associated.

What was sequenced was PBMCs. The source of this sequence is a man aged 25-45 years in good health and CMV-seronegative. The chain joins TRBV10-3 to TRBJ2-1; TRBD2 matches at 9 bases. Written as DNA, the CDR3 is TGTGCCATCAGTAGACTAGCGGATTGGAATGAGCAGTTCTTC. It specifies CAISRLADWNEQFF.